These 2 T cell receptor beta chains originate from one sample sequenced in a study of Ad26.COV2.S vaccination and SARS-CoV-2 variants. Measured with immunoSEQ multiplex PCR; TCRdb has only the in-frame clones, and not every one. There are 380,000 or so clones in the sample; 65% to 90% occur only once, and about 11% lies in the top ten. As to treatment: some 20 received Ad26.COV2.S at low or high dose, single or two shots; roughly five received placebo; per-sample allocation not given. The study sampled participants on day 63 after the first vaccine or placebo injection. Source: peripheral blood, taken in a trial of Ad26.COV2.S vaccine versus placebo. The receptors were gathered from a person between 18 and 60 years old who received the Ad26.COV2.S COVID-19 vaccine or a placebo.

The V and J genes are TRBV5-4 and TRBJ2-7; the D gene could be TRBD1 or TRBD2 (5 bases each). CDR3 length equals 13 residues. The V and J ends lost 4 bases and 3 bases respectively, with 11 bases between them. Germline V gene sequence: CDR1 SGHNT, CDR2 YYREEE (reference sequence). CDR3 residues: CASSPGRDYEQYF. DNA for the CDR3: TGTGCCAGCAGCCCGGGACGGGACTACGAGCAGTACTTC.

J is TRBJ2-3 and V is TRBV7-2; D is uncertain. Germline lookup yields CDR1 SGHTA and CDR2 FQGNSA. V shed 5 bases and J shed 0 bases, with 12 bases lying between them. The CDR3 contains 15 residues. CDR3 sequence: CASSLQSFSTDTQYF. The CDR3 DNA reads as TGTGCCAGCAGCCTACAGAGTTTTAGCACAGATACGCAGTATTTT.